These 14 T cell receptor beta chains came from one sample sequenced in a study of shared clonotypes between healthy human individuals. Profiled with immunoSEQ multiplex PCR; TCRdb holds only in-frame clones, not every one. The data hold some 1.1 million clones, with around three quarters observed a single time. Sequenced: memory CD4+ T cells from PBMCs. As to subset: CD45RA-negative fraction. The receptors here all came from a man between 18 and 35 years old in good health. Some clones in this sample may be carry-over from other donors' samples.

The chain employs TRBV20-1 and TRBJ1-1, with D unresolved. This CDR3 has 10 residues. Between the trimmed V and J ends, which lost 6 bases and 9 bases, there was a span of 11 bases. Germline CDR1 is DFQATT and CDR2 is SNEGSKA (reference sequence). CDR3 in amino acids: CSAPGSKAFF. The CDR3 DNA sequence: TGCAGTGCCCCGGGGTCAAAAGCTTTCTTT.

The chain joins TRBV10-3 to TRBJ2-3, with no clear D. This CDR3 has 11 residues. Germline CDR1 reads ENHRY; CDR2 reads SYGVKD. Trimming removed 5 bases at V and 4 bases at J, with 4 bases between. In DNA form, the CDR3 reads TGTGCCATCAGTACGGCAGATACGCAGTATTTT. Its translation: CAISTADTQYF.

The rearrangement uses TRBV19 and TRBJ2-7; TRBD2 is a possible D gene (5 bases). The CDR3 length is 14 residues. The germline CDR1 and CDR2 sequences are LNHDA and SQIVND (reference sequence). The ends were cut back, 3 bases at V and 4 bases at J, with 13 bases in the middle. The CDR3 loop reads CASSIGRRTYEQYF. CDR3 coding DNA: TGTGCCAGTAGTATCGGCAGAAGGACTTACGAGCAGTACTTC.

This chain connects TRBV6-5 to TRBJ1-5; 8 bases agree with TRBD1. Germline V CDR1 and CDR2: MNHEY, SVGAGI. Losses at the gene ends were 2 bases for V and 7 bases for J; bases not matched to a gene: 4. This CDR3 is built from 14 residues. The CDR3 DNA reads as TGTGCCAGCAGTTACGACAGGGGTTACCAGCCCCAGCATTTT. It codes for CASSYDRGYQPQHF.

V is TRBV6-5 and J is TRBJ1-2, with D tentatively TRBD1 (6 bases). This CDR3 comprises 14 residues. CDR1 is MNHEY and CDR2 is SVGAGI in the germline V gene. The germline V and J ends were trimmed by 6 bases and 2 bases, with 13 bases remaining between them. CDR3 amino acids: CASSPETGNYGYTF. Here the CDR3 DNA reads TGTGCCAGCAGCCCGGAGACAGGCAACTATGGCTACACCTTC.

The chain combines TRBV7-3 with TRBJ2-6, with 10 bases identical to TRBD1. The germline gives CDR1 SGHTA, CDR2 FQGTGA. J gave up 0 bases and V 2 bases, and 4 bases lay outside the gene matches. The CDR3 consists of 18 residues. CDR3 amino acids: CASSLVGQGPSGANVLTF. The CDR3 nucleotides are TGTGCCAGCAGCTTAGTGGGACAGGGGCCCTCTGGGGCCAACGTCCTGACTTTC.

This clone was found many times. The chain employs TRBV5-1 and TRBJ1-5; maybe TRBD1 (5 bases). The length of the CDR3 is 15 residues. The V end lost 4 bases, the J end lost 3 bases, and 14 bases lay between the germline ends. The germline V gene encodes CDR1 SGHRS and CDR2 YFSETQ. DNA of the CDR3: TGCGCCAGCAGCCAGTCGGGGCAGCTCAATCAGCCCCAGCATTTT. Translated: CASSQSGQLNQPQHF. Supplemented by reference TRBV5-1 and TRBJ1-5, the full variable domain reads KAGVTQTPRYLIKTRGQQVTLSCSPISGHRSVSWYQQTPGQGLQFLFEYFSETQRNKGNFPGRFSGRQFSNSRSEMNVSTLELGDSALYLCASSQSGQLNQPQHFGDGTRLSIL.

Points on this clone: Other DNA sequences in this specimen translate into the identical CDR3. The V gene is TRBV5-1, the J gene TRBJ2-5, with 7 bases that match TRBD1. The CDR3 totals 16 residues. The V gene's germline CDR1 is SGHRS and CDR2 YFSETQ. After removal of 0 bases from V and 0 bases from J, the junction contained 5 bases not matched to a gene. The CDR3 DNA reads TGCGCCAGCAGCTTGGTTGGGACAGTGTACCAAGAGACCCAGTACTTC. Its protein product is CASSLVGTVYQETQYF.

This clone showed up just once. The CDR3 bases are TGCGCCAGCAGCTTCGGGGTACAGTCCCACGAGCAGTACTTC. It encodes CASSFGVQSHEQYF. V usage is TRBV5-1 and J usage is TRBJ2-7; tentatively, D is TRBD2 (5 bases). CDR3 length equals 14 residues. The germline gives CDR1 SGHRS, CDR2 YFSETQ. The ends were cut back, 2 bases at V and 5 bases at J, with 14 bases in the middle. Complete variable domain (other parts from reference TRBV5-1 and TRBJ2-7): KAGVTQTPRYLIKTRGQQVTLSCSPISGHRSVSWYQQTPGQGLQFLFEYFSETQRNKGNFPGRFSGRQFSNSRSEMNVSTLELGDSALYLCASSFGVQSHEQYFGPGTRLTVT.

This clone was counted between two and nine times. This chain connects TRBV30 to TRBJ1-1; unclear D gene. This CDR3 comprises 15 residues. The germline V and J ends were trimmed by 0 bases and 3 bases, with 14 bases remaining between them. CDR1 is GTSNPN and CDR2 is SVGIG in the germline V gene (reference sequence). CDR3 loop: CAWSVGRAGDTEAFF. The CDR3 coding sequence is TGTGCCTGGAGTGTAGGTAGAGCCGGGGACACTGAAGCTTTCTTT.

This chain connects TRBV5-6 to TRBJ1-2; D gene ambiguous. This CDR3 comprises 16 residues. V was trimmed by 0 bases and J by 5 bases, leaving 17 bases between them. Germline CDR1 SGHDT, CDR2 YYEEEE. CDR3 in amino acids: CASSLGGLERVYGYTF. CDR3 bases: TGTGCCAGCAGCTTGGGCGGATTGGAGCGGGTATATGGCTACACCTTC.

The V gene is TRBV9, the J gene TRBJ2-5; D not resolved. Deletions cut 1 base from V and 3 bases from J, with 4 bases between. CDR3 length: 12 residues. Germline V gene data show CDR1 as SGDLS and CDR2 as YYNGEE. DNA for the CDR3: TGTGCCAGCAGCGTAAACGAAGAGACCCAGTACTTC. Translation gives CASSVNEETQYF.

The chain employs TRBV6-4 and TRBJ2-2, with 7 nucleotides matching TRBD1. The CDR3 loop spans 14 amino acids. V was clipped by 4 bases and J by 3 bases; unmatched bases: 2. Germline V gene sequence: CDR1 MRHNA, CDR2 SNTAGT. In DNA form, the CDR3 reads TGTGCCAGCAGTGTAGGGACAGACACCGGGGAGCTGTTTTTT. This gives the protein CASSVGTDTGELFF.

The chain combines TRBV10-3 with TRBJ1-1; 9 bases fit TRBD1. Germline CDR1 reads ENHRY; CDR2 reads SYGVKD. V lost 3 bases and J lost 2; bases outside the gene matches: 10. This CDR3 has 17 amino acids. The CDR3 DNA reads TGTGCCATCAGTGAAAGAGGGACAGGGAGGTCTAACACTGAAGCTTTCTTT. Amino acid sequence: CAISERGTGRSNTEAFF.